A single TCR beta chain is shown here with its context. Its antigen is still unknown. In the PCR, 60 Vbeta and 13 Jbeta primers were used. The method was immunoSEQ multiplex PCR; TCRdb's version includes in-frame clones alone and lacks a portion of them. The sample consists of 110,000 or so clones, about 75% of them appearing once. This record belongs to a study of cytomegalovirus exposure and HLA in healthy donors. In the study overall: An early data release held tens of millions of unique TCRs from HLA-typed donors. Findings of the study overall: CMV serostatus was the sole immune exposure information available. Compared with the roughly 670-donor mean, an Asian-associated ancestry cluster reportedly had fewer N-insertions, according to a later analysis.

Germline CDR1 and CDR2: SQVTM and ANQGSEA. The V and J ends lost 5 bases and 7 bases, in that order; junction bases with no gene match: 4. This CDR3 is built from 14 residues. This clonotype was sampled from a woman between 35 and 50 years old in good health and CMV-seropositive. This chain links TRBV29-1 with TRBJ2-1; 14 positions match TRBD2. The sample consisted of PBMCs. CDR3 in DNA: TGCAGCGTTCGCGGGACTAGCGGGAGAAATGAGCAGTTCTTC. Translated: CSVRGTSGRNEQFF.